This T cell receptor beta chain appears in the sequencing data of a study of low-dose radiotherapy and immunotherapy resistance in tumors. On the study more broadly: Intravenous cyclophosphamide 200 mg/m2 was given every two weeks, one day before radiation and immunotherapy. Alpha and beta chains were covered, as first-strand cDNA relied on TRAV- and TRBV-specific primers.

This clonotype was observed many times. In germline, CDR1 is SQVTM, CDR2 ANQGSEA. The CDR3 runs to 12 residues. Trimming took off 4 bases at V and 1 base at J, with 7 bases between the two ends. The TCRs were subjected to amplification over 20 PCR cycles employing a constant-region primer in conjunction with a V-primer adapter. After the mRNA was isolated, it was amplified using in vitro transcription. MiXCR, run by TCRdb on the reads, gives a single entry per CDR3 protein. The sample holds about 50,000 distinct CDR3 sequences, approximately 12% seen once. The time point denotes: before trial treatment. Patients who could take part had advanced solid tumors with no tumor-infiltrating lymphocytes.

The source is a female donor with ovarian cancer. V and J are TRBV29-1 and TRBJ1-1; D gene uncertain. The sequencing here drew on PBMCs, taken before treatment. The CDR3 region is CSVVRGNTEAFF. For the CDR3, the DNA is TGCAGCGTTGTTCGGGGGAACACTGAAGCTTTCTTT.